The clone carrying this T cell receptor beta chain was observed a few times. Its specificity is unknown. It was with previously described methods and listed TCR primers that bulk TCR libraries were made. TCRdb re-derived calls from the PCR reads in MiXCR, one entry per CDR3 protein. The sample has some 580,000 distinct CDR3 sequences; about 25% are singletons. The source of the sample is a study of molecular identifiers for immune sequencing clone quantification. The wider study: The replicate experiment used RNA from roughly 21,000 or 96,000 naive CD8 cells. This RNA was split into five aliquots, and four of them were sequenced.

Points from the study as a whole: Single-cell amounts of spiked Jurkat TCR RNA were reportedly detectable among about 960,000 naive cells.

Sequenced: naive CD8+ T cells from blood, with Jurkat cell RNA spiked in. The sample's subset: FACS-sorted CD8+CD4-CCR7+CD45RA+ naive T cells. The sequence derives from a human donor in good health. Some libraries in this study had Jurkat cell RNA spiked in.

The CDR3 DNA reads TGTGCCAGCAGCTTCGGTTTGACAGCTATTGAAGCTTTCTTT. Its protein product is CASSFGLTAIEAFF. The V gene is TRBV13, the J gene TRBJ1-1, with D perhaps TRBD1 (5 bases). V was cut by 3 bases and J by 7 bases, with 15 bases left in between. Germline V lookup: CDR1 PRHDT, CDR2 FYEKMQ (reference sequence). This CDR3 has 14 residues.